Detailed here is one TCR beta chain. The data are from a study of cytotoxic CD8 clonotypes in ibrutinib-treated CLL. The trim removed 0 bases at V and 6 bases at J, leaving 8 bases unmatched. This CDR3 spans 15 amino acids. Per germline, CDR1 SGHNT and CDR2 YYREEE (reference sequence). TCRdb's table, derived via immunoSEQ multiplex PCR, lists solely in-frame clones and lacks some. The data hold some 120,000 clones, with 58% observed a single time. The specimen comprised PBMCs, sampled after 24 months of ibrutinib treatment. The chain joins TRBV5-4 to TRBJ2-7; 8 nucleotides align to TRBD2. The source is a human donor with chronic lymphocytic leukemia. This CDR3 reads CASSLAGLAGVEQYF. The CDR3 nucleotides are TGTGCCAGCAGCTTGGCCGGTCTAGCGGGCGTCGAGCAGTACTTC.